The 27 T cell receptor beta chains listed next were all sequenced from one sample in a study of regulatory T cells in long-lasting Graves disease. This sample's time point: persistent/refractory GD, antithyroid drugs over 5 years with positive TRAb. PBMC-derived RNA was used for the TCR library. iRepertoire HTBI primers and Arm-PCR of CDR3 regions built TCR beta libraries. TCRdb called the multiplex PCR reads again in MiXCR, with one record for every CDR3 protein. The table records 650,000 to 850,000 distinct CDR3 sequences, 30% of them present only once. Sequencing was performed on peripheral blood mononuclear cells (PBMCs), taken when the disease was refractory, from a patient treated with antithyroid drugs. All receptors come from a female donor with Graves disease.

A few counts support this clonotype. The V gene is TRBV7-2, the J gene TRBJ2-7; weak D call: TRBD1 (5 bases). This CDR3 contains 17 residues. V was pared by 0 bases and J by 2 bases, with 17 bases between. The germline gives CDR1 SGHTA, CDR2 FQGNSA. The DNA for the CDR3 is TGTGCCAGCAGCTTAGCCCCCCCAGGGCAGGGTCCCTACGAGCAGTACTTC. Its translation: CASSLAPPGQGPYEQYF.

This clonotype was recorded at least ten times. The V and J genes are TRBV28 and TRBJ2-5, with 11 bases matching TRBD2. The CDR3 runs 13 residues. The germline V gene encodes CDR1 MDHEN and CDR2 SYDVKM. After removal of 8 bases from V and 3 bases from J, the junction contained 2 bases not matched to a gene. Here the CDR3 DNA reads TGTGCCAGCCAACTAGCGGGAGAAGAGACCCAGTACTTC. This gives the protein CASQLAGEETQYF.

This clonotype came up a few times. The chain links TRBV19 to TRBJ2-7; D ambiguous. Germline V gene sequence: CDR1 LNHDA, CDR2 SQIVND (reference sequence). Trimming stripped 6 bases from V and 5 bases from J, with 8 bases between. The CDR3 length is 11 residues. In nucleotides, the CDR3 is TGTGCCAGTAGCGCCAATGACGAGCAGTACTTC. Its translation is CASSANDEQYF.

This clonotype was detected many times. The rearrangement joins TRBV28 to TRBJ1-1; unclear D gene. CDR1 is MDHEN and CDR2 is SYDVKM in the germline V gene. The CDR3 contains 15 residues. Trimming cost V 5 bases and J 4 bases, with 17 bases left between them. The CDR3 sequence: CASSNPGGRGTEAFF. The CDR3 DNA follows: TGTGCCAGCAGTAACCCGGGAGGTAGAGGCACTGAAGCTTTCTTT.

This clonotype was counted only a few times. The rearrangement joins TRBV30 to TRBJ1-5, with a possible D match to TRBD1 (5 bases). Trimming cost V 2 bases and J 6 bases, with 8 bases left between them. CDR3 length: 12 amino acids. Germline assignment: CDR1 GTSNPN and CDR2 SVGIG (reference sequence). The chain's CDR3 is CAWSQGTQPQHF. CDR3 nucleotides: TGTGCCTGGAGTCAGGGAACTCAGCCCCAGCATTTT.

V and J are TRBV30 and TRBJ1-2; 9 bases agree with TRBD1. After removal of 2 bases from V and 8 bases from J, the junction contained 6 bases not matched to a gene. The V gene's germline CDR1 is GTSNPN and CDR2 SVGIG (reference sequence). The CDR3 spans 13 residues. The CDR3 DNA reads as TGTGCCTGGAGTACGCGGACAGGGGACGGCTACACCTTC. The encoded protein is CAWSTRTGDGYTF.

Worth noting for this clonotype: It differs at one base from a far larger clone, so likely a read error. The CDR3 ends on some other residue instead of the conserved phenylalanine or tryptophan, so this is likely a read error. The chain recombines TRBV11-3 with TRBJ1-1; D not resolved. This CDR3 is built from 13 residues. Trimming cost V 2 bases and J 0 bases, with 4 bases left between them. Per germline, CDR1 SGHNT and CDR2 YENEEA. The CDR3 here is CASSLTVNTEAFS. The CDR3 region has the DNA TGTGCCAGCAGCTTAACCGTGAACACTGAAGCTTTCTCT.

The rearrangement uses TRBV6-1 and TRBJ2-2; perhaps D is TRBD1 or TRBD2 (5 bases each). The germline CDR1 and CDR2 sequences are MNHNS and SASEGT. Trimming stripped 4 bases from V and 0 bases from J, with 12 bases between. The CDR3 runs 16 residues. The CDR3 loop reads CASSAGTAPNTGELFF. Written as DNA, the CDR3 is TGTGCCAGCAGTGCCGGGACCGCTCCGAACACCGGGGAGCTGTTTTTT.

V and J are TRBV12-3 or TRBV12-4 and TRBJ1-1; D is unclear. The CDR3 has 15 amino acids. The V and J ends lost 3 bases and 11 bases respectively, with 22 bases between them. The CDR3 DNA sequence: TGTGCCAGCAGTTTTAGTCAGGCTCTACCCGTCGGGGCTTTCTTT. Translated, it gives CASSFSQALPVGAFF.

This clonotype appeared many times. The chain is built from TRBV2 and TRBJ2-5; D may be TRBD2 (6 bases). This CDR3 is 12 amino acids long. V was trimmed by 7 bases and J by 9 bases, leaving 15 bases between them. Germline V gene sequence: CDR1 SNHLY, CDR2 FYNNEI. CDR3 in amino acids: CASNGGLRAQYF. CDR3 coding DNA: TGTGCCAGCAACGGGGGACTTCGAGCCCAGTACTTC.

Remarks on this clonotype: An end of the junction does not agree with germline; a read error may underlie this. The chain is built from TRBV7-7 and TRBJ2-5; D gene ambiguous. This CDR3 spans 14 amino acids. Germline loops: CDR1 SSHAT, CDR2 FNYEAQ (reference sequence). This CDR3 is CASSLVSAPETQHF. The DNA for the CDR3 is TGTGCCAGCAGCTTAGTGTCAGCCCCGGAGACCCAGCACTTC.

This clonotype came up a few times. This rearrangement joins TRBV27 to TRBJ2-4; 8 bases fit TRBD2. V shed 4 bases and J 2 bases; nucleotides not matched to a gene: 13. This CDR3 is built from 18 residues. Germline V gene data show CDR1 as MNHEY and CDR2 as SMNVEV (reference sequence). CDR3 sequence: CASSYESPGLGTKNIQYF. CDR3 DNA sequence: TGTGCCAGCAGTTACGAGTCACCGGGACTAGGAACCAAAAACATTCAGTACTTC.

In its sample, this clonotype was seen a few times. A read error may account for a junction end that differs from germline. V is TRBV28 and J is TRBJ2-2; D remains unclear. This CDR3 comprises 19 residues. The germline V gene encodes CDR1 MDHEN and CDR2 SYDVKM. As DNA, the CDR3 is TGTGCCAGCAGTCTTCCCAAGAGCGTCGGGCCACCGAACACCAGGGAGCTGTTTTTT. Translating gives CASSLPKSVGPPNTRELFF.

With regard to this clonotype: The junction differs from germline at one of its ends, possibly a read error. J is TRBJ1-2 and V is TRBV7-2; tentative D call: TRBD1 (5 bases). CDR3 length: 16 residues. CDR1 is SGHTA and CDR2 is FQGNSA in the germline V gene. The CDR3 DNA reads TGTGCCATCAGCTTAGCGCCGGTGACAGTAAACTATGGCTACACCTTC. Amino acids: CAISLAPVTVNYGYTF.

This clonotype was found once. The V and J genes are TRBV28 and TRBJ2-4; 7 bases line up with TRBD1. Germline CDR1 is MDHEN and CDR2 is SYDVKM. The CDR3 extends over 16 amino acids. J gave up 0 bases and V 2 bases, and 4 bases lay outside the gene matches. CDR3 protein: CASSLPGQRAKNIQYF. DNA of the CDR3: TGTGCCAGCAGTTTACCGGGACAGAGAGCCAAAAACATTCAGTACTTC. Supplemented by reference TRBV28 and TRBJ2-4, the full variable domain reads DVKVTQSSRYLVKRTGEKVFLECVQDMDHENMFWYRQDPGLGLRLIYFSYDVKMKEKGDIPEGYSVSREKKERFSLILESASTNQTSMYLCASSLPGQRAKNIQYFGAGTRLSVL.

In this sample, this clonotype turned up a few times. The chain couples TRBV6-1 to TRBJ1-5; D gene ambiguous. The CDR3 covers 15 residues. The V gene's germline CDR1 is MNHNS and CDR2 SASEGT. V lost 9 bases and J lost 0, with 15 bases in between. The CDR3 DNA reads TGTGCCAGTAGCGGTTGGAAGGATAGCAATCAGCCCCAGCATTTT. Translated: CASSGWKDSNQPQHF.

To note about this clonotype: A much larger clone differs from this one at a single base, so this may be a read error. The rearrangement joins TRBV20-1 to TRBJ2-7; 8 positions match TRBD2. CDR3 length: 14 residues. V was clipped by 7 bases and J by 5 bases; unmatched bases: 13. The V gene's germline CDR1 is DFQATT and CDR2 SNEGSKA (reference sequence). CDR3 DNA sequence: TGCAGTGTAAGGTCTAGCGGGCCGACCCACGAGCAGTACTTC. Encoded protein: CSVRSSGPTHEQYF.

The chain is built from TRBV5-1 and TRBJ2-2; 7 bases are shared with TRBD2. The germline V gene has CDR1 SGHRS and CDR2 YFSETQ. The CDR3 runs to 15 residues. V gave up 7 bases and J gave up 6 bases; unmatched junction bases: 12. The CDR3 loop is CASQPRATSAGELFF. The CDR3 nucleotides read TGCGCCAGCCAACCCCGGGCAACTAGCGCCGGGGAGCTGTTTTTT.

This rearrangement joins TRBV20-1 to TRBJ1-6; no reliable D call. Trimming took off 1 base at V and 9 bases at J, with 13 bases between the two ends. Germline values: CDR1 DFQATT, CDR2 SNEGSKA (reference sequence). CDR3 length: 14 residues. DNA of the CDR3: TGCAGTGCTAGAGGTGCCGGTGGAAGTTCACCCCTCCACTTT. Translation gives CSARGAGGSSPLHF.

This clonotype has more than one count but fewer than ten. This rearrangement joins TRBV11-2 to TRBJ1-2; D is uncertain. Germline CDR1 SGHAT, CDR2 FQNNGV. V dropped 3 bases and J dropped 0 bases, with 20 bases sitting between them. The CDR3 covers 18 residues. The CDR3 loop is CASSLGIQRRHPNYGYTF. The CDR3, as DNA: TGTGCCAGCAGCTTGGGGATACAGAGGCGACATCCTAACTATGGCTACACCTTC. The variable domain in full, with the rest retrieved from reference TRBV11-2 and TRBJ1-2, is EAGVAQSPRYKIIEKRQSVAFWCNPISGHATLYWYQQILGQGPKLLIQFQNNGVVDDSQLPKDRFSAERLKGVDSTLKIQPAKLEDSAVYLCASSLGIQRRHPNYGYTFGSGTRLTVV.

The chain carries TRBV6-5 and TRBJ1-5, with D uncertain. This CDR3 contains 17 residues. V was trimmed by 0 bases and J by 3 bases, leaving 15 bases between them. In germline, CDR1 is MNHEY, CDR2 SVGAGI. The CDR3 here is CASSYSSSRANNQPQHF. CDR3 nucleotide sequence: TGTGCCAGCAGTTACTCCAGTAGTAGGGCGAACAATCAGCCCCAGCATTTT.

In this sample, this clonotype turned up a few times. The gene calls are TRBV13 and TRBJ1-2; tentative D call: TRBD1 (6 bases). V lost 4 bases, J lost 0 bases, and 9 bases lay in between. The CDR3 has 14 amino acids. Per the germline V gene, CDR1 is PRHDT and CDR2 is FYEKMQ (reference sequence). CDR3 sequence (DNA): TGTGCCAGCAGCTACGGACAGTCTAACTATGGCTACACCTTC. This codes for CASSYGQSNYGYTF.

The rearrangement joins TRBV20-1 to TRBJ2-7; D is perhaps TRBD2 (5 bases). The V end lost 5 bases, the J end lost 6 bases, and 20 bases lay between the germline ends. Germline CDR1 is DFQATT and CDR2 is SNEGSKA (reference sequence). The CDR3 consists of 14 residues. CDR3 DNA: TGCAGTGCTGGGAGTGGCCGGGATGGAGGCGAGCAGTACTTC. This sequence encodes CSAGSGRDGGEQYF.

This clonotype was detected ten times or more. This chain uses TRBV2 with TRBJ2-7; D possibly uses TRBD1 or TRBD2 (5 bases each). This CDR3 has 13 amino acids. V lost 8 bases, J lost 6 bases, and 17 bases lay in between. CDR1 and CDR2 from the germline V gene are SNHLY and FYNNEI. This chain's CDR3 is CASVKRGTLEQYF. In DNA form, the CDR3 reads TGTGCCAGCGTAAAGAGGGGCACTCTCGAGCAGTACTTC.

This clonotype was counted only a few times. The V gene is TRBV6-1, the J gene TRBJ1-2; 7 bases fit TRBD1. The CDR3 consists of 18 residues. V was clipped by 6 bases and J by 1 base; unmatched bases: 17. Germline CDR1 is MNHNS and CDR2 is SASEGT. The CDR3 DNA sequence: TGTGCCAGCAGGTCGGGCAGGGGGGCCTCCGAGTTTAACTATGGCTACACCTTC. Translation gives CASRSGRGASEFNYGYTF.

V gene TRBV20-1 combines with J gene TRBJ1-6; no definite D call. Germline assignment: CDR1 DFQATT and CDR2 SNEGSKA (reference sequence). This CDR3 has 14 amino acids. The V gene lost 7 bases and the J gene lost 0 bases, with 10 bases spanning the gap. The CDR3 coding sequence is TGCAGTGTCTCAGTGAGCTCCTATAATTCACCCCTCCACTTT. Its translation is CSVSVSSYNSPLHF.

This clonotype was detected a few times. The V call is TRBV6-1, the J call TRBJ1-5; D gene uncertain. The CDR3 is 14 amino acids. CDR1 is MNHNS and CDR2 is SASEGT in the germline V gene. V was trimmed by 9 bases and J by 3 bases, leaving 15 bases between them. CDR3 sequence (DNA): TGTGCCAGTGGTCGCGACAATTTCAATCAGCCCCAGCATTTT. It yields the protein CASGRDNFNQPQHF.